This passage covers 20 T cell receptor beta chains from one sample sequenced in a study of T cells in Graves' hyperthyroidism and ophthalmopathy. Amplified regions were TCR beta CDR3 sequences from RNA transcripts. The HTBI primer set served for first-round RT-PCR of the TCR CDR3. TCRdb reanalysed the multiplex PCR reads using MiXCR and keeps one entry per CDR3 protein. The data show approximately 590,000 distinct CDR3 sequences, with 15% to 18% seen just once and about 7% held by the top ten. The sample comprised blood. The source is a woman in her twenties or thirties with Graves' hyperthyroidism.

The table lists this clonotype with a few counts. The chain uses TRBV10-2 and TRBJ1-1; D is unclear. Trimming shortened V by 2 bases and J by 2 bases, and 15 bases separated the two germline ends. This CDR3 comprises 16 residues. Germline V gene sequence: CDR1 WSHSY, CDR2 SAAADI. CDR3 sequence reads: CASSEEPSGANTEAFF. As DNA, the CDR3 is TGCGCCAGCAGTGAGGAACCCAGCGGTGCAAACACTGAAGCTTTCTTT.

This clonotype was detected many times. The genes are TRBV28 and TRBJ2-3; 7 bases are a match to TRBD2. V was pared by 6 bases and J by 3 bases, with 12 bases of the junction left unmatched. Germline V lookup: CDR1 MDHEN, CDR2 SYDVKM. This CDR3 is built from 16 residues. The CDR3 is CASSPASGSFTDTQYF. The CDR3 DNA reads TGTGCCAGCAGCCCCGCTAGCGGTTCCTTTACAGATACGCAGTATTTT.

The V gene is TRBV20-1, the J gene TRBJ2-7; 11 bases map to TRBD2. V lost 3 bases to trimming and J lost 3 bases; unmatched junction nucleotides: 10. CDR3 length: 16 residues. Germline CDR1 is DFQATT and CDR2 is SNEGSKA (reference sequence). The DNA for the CDR3 is TGCAGTGCTAGGGATTACTCCGGGACTAGCGGCTACGAGCAGTACTTC. This sequence encodes CSARDYSGTSGYEQYF.

This clonotype was seen many times. The CDR3 loop reads CSAGRLAGVRTYNEQFF. The CDR3 DNA follows: TGCAGTGCTGGGAGACTAGCGGGAGTGAGAACCTACAATGAGCAGTTCTTC. The gene calls are TRBV20-1 and TRBJ2-1, with 12 nucleotides matching TRBD2. The CDR3 runs to 17 residues. Germline V gene sequence: CDR1 DFQATT, CDR2 SNEGSKA (reference sequence). V lost 5 bases and J lost 2; bases outside the gene matches: 10.

For this clonotype: One base away lies a much larger clone, so this may be a sequencing read error. This rearrangement joins TRBV3-1 to TRBJ2-7; 8 nucleotides match TRBD1. The J segment lost 5 bases and the V segment lost 6 bases, leaving 12 bases of the junction unmatched. This CDR3 is built from 15 residues. Germline CDR1 reads LGHDT; CDR2 reads YNNKEL (reference sequence). In nucleotides, the CDR3 is TGTGCCAGCAGACTTTGGACAGGGAGAGCGGACGAGCAGTACTTC. It codes for CASRLWTGRADEQYF.

The rearrangement uses TRBV20-1 and TRBJ1-5, with D possibly matching TRBD1 (5 bases). The ends were cut back, 4 bases at V and 0 bases at J, with 7 bases in the middle. This CDR3 has 13 residues. Germline values: CDR1 DFQATT, CDR2 SNEGSKA (reference sequence). CDR3 DNA: TGCAGTGCTACAGGACATAGCAATCAGCCCCAGCATTTT. As protein: CSATGHSNQPQHF.

This clonotype showed up many times. This sequence joins TRBV20-1 and TRBJ2-4, with a possible D match to TRBD2 (6 bases). Germline V gives CDR1 DFQATT, CDR2 SNEGSKA (reference sequence). V was pared by 6 bases and J by 0 bases, with 9 bases between. This CDR3 contains 13 residues. CDR3 DNA: TGCAGTGCCCGGGGGATAGCCAAAAACATTCAGTACTTC. Translating gives CSARGIAKNIQYF.

The chain links TRBV20-1 to TRBJ2-1, with D unclear. This CDR3 spans 14 amino acids. CDR1 is DFQATT, CDR2 SNEGSKA, per germline (reference sequence). V lost 6 bases and J lost 0, with 12 bases in between. CDR3 amino acids: CSANRARSYNEQFF. Written as DNA, the CDR3 is TGCAGTGCAAATCGGGCCCGCTCCTACAATGAGCAGTTCTTC.

The chain links TRBV30 to TRBJ1-4; 7 bases line up with TRBD1. The CDR3 covers 16 residues. CDR1 is GTSNPN and CDR2 is SVGIG in the germline V gene (reference sequence). Unmatched junction bases numbered 11, after V lost 0 bases and J lost 7 bases. CDR3 loop: CAWSVLGGGVGEKLFF. CDR3 DNA: TGTGCCTGGAGTGTACTTGGAGGGGGCGTCGGTGAAAAACTGTTTTTT.

This clonotype was picked up many times. J is TRBJ1-2 and V is TRBV11-2; perhaps TRBD1 as D (6 bases). This CDR3 has 15 amino acids. Trimming stripped 5 bases from V and 3 bases from J, with 16 bases between. Looked up from germline, CDR1 is SGHAT and CDR2 is FQNNGV. CDR3 amino acids: CASSPTGQSYYGYTF. Written as DNA, the CDR3 is TGTGCCAGCAGCCCGACCGGACAGTCCTACTATGGCTACACCTTC. Supplemented by reference TRBV11-2 and TRBJ1-2, the full variable domain reads EAGVAQSPRYKIIEKRQSVAFWCNPISGHATLYWYQQILGQGPKLLIQFQNNGVVDDSQLPKDRFSAERLKGVDSTLKIQPAKLEDSAVYLCASSPTGQSYYGYTFGSGTRLTVV.

Many counts were recorded for this clonotype. The J gene is TRBJ2-7, the V gene TRBV27; possibly TRBD1 for D (6 bases). The CDR3 runs 15 residues. With 2 bases removed from V and 6 bases from J, the gap between germline ends came to 17 bases. CDR1 is MNHEY and CDR2 is SMNVEV in the germline V gene (reference sequence). The CDR3 here is CASSLKLGQFSEQYF. For the CDR3, the DNA is TGTGCCAGCAGTTTAAAGCTAGGACAGTTTTCCGAGCAGTACTTC.

V and J are TRBV3-1 and TRBJ2-7, with no clear D. V lost 5 bases and J lost 5, with 16 bases in between. The CDR3 extends over 14 amino acids. Looked up from germline, CDR1 is LGHDT and CDR2 is YNNKEL (reference sequence). Written as DNA, the CDR3 is TGTGCCAGCAGCTCTAGTGGCCTATTACACGAGCAGTACTTC. It specifies CASSSSGLLHEQYF.

In its sample, this clonotype was seen many times. The chain carries TRBV7-2 and TRBJ2-1; no clear D. V was cut by 1 base and J by 3 bases, with 1 base left in between. Per the germline V gene, CDR1 is SGHTA and CDR2 is FQGNSA. The CDR3 is made up of 12 amino acids. CDR3: CASSLVYNEQFF. Written as DNA, the CDR3 is TGTGCCAGCAGCTTAGTCTACAATGAGCAGTTCTTC.

The V call is TRBV10-3, the J call TRBJ1-1; D gene ambiguous. CDR1 is ENHRY and CDR2 is SYGVKD in the germline V gene. The germline V and J ends were trimmed by 4 bases and 0 bases, with 12 bases remaining between them. The CDR3 extends over 15 amino acids. The CDR3 here is CAISGTALLNTEAFF. In nucleotides, the CDR3 is TGTGCCATCAGTGGGACCGCGCTCTTGAACACTGAAGCTTTCTTT.

Ten or more counts support this clonotype. V usage is TRBV5-8 and J usage is TRBJ2-7; no reliable D call. The CDR3 sequence is 14 residues long. V was trimmed by 3 bases and J by 3 bases, leaving 13 bases between them. Germline loops: CDR1 SGHTS, CDR2 YDEGEE. CDR3: CASSSSQLYYEQYF. The CDR3 DNA sequence: TGTGCCAGCAGCTCCTCACAGCTTTACTACGAGCAGTACTTC.

The chain uses TRBV5-4 and TRBJ2-4; TRBD1 matches 7 bases. The length of the CDR3 is 15 residues. The germline CDR1 and CDR2 sequences are SGHNT and YYREEE (reference sequence). Losses at the gene ends were 4 bases for V and 8 bases for J; bases not matched to a gene: 12. In DNA, the CDR3 is TGTGCCAGCAGCCCCATGGACAGGCCTCCGCACATTCAGTACTTC. Its protein product is CASSPMDRPPHIQYF. Full variable domain (missing parts from reference TRBV5-4 and TRBJ2-4): ETGVTQSPTHLIKTRGQQVTLRCSSQSGHNTVSWYQQALGQGPQFIFQYYREEENGRGNFPPRFSGLQFPNYSSELNVNALELDDSALYLCASSPMDRPPHIQYFGAGTRLSVL.

This clonotype was seen many times. V gene TRBV6-2 or TRBV6-3 combines with J gene TRBJ2-3, with 13 bases aligning to TRBD2. Germline values: CDR1 MNHEY, CDR2 SVGEGT. The CDR3 consists of 18 residues. The trim removed 6 bases at V and 0 bases at J, leaving 9 bases unmatched. CDR3 coding DNA: TGTGCCAGCAGCCCCGGACTAGCGGGAGTCGCGAGCACAGATACGCAGTATTTT. This sequence encodes CASSPGLAGVASTDTQYF.

The rearrangement uses TRBV19 and TRBJ2-2; 7 bases line up with TRBD1. The CDR3 extends over 15 amino acids. The junction had 0 bases not matched to a gene; V was cut back by 2 bases and J by 0 bases. Germline V gene data show CDR1 as LNHDA and CDR2 as SQIVND (reference sequence). Here the CDR3 reads CASSIQGANTGELFF. CDR3 DNA: TGTGCCAGTAGTATACAGGGGGCGAACACCGGGGAGCTGTTTTTT. Based on the CDR3 plus reference TRBV19 and TRBJ2-2, the full variable domain is DGGITQSPKYLFRKEGQNVTLSCEQNLNHDAMYWYRQDPGQGLRLIYYSQIVNDFQKGDIAEGYSVSREKKESFPLTVTSAQKNPTAFYLCASSIQGANTGELFFGEGSRLTVL.

V usage is TRBV11-1 and J usage is TRBJ1-1, with 7 bases matching TRBD1. With 5 bases clipped from V and 0 bases from J, the junction kept 15 bases outside the gene matches. The germline V gene encodes CDR1 SGHAT and CDR2 FQDESV (reference sequence). This CDR3 spans 18 amino acids. The CDR3 DNA is TGTGCCAGCAGCCCCACTACCTCCGGGACAGATATGAACACTGAAGCTTTCTTT. Amino acids: CASSPTTSGTDMNTEAFF.

This clonotype occurred many times. The chain carries TRBV28 and TRBJ2-1; no clear D gene. The CDR3 contains 13 residues. Trimming stripped 7 bases from V and 4 bases from J, with 11 bases between. The germline V gene has CDR1 MDHEN and CDR2 SYDVKM. CDR3 amino acids: CASINGLYNEQFF. CDR3 DNA: TGTGCCAGCATCAACGGGTTATACAATGAGCAGTTCTTC.